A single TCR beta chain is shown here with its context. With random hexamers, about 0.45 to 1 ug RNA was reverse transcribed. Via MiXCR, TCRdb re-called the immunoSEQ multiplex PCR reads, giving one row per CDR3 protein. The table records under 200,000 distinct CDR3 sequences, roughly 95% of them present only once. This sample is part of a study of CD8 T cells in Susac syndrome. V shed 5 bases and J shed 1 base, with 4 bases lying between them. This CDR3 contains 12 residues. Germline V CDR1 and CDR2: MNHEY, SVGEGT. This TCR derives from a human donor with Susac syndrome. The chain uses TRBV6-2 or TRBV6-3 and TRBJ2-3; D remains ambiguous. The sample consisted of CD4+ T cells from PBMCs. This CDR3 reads CASSPGTDTQYF. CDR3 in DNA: TGTGCCAGCAGTCCGGGCACAGATACGCAGTATTTT.